This TCR beta chain was sequenced during a study of control samples from healthy donors and cancer patients. Germline-derived CDR1 and CDR2 are ENHRY and SYGVKD. The CDR3 has 15 amino acids. The germline V and J ends were trimmed by 3 bases and 0 bases, with 9 bases remaining between them. This clone has a handful of counts. The assay was immunoSEQ multiplex PCR, and TCRdb's table has in-frame clones only and misses some. Among some 120,000 clones, roughly 92% were seen once, and the ten largest hold less than 9.5%. Sequencing was performed on blood. This TCR came from a woman aged 18-35 years in good health. This rearrangement joins TRBV10-3 to TRBJ1-5; D remains unclear. CDR3: CAISDNGDSNQPQHF. The DNA for the CDR3 is TGTGCCATCAGTGATAACGGGGATAGCAATCAGCCCCAGCATTTT.